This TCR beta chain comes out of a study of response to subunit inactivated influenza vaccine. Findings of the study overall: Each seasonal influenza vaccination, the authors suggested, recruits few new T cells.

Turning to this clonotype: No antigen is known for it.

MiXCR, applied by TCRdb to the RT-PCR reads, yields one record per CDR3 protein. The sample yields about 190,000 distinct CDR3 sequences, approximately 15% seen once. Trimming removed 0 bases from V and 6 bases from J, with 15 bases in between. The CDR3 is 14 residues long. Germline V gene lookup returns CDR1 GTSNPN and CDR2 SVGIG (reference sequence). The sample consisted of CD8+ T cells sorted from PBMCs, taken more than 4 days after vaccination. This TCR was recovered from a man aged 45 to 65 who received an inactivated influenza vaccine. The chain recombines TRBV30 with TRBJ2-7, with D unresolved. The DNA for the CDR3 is TGTGCCTGGAGTGTACTCGGCCATGGGTCCGAGCAGTACTTC. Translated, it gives CAWSVLGHGSEQYF. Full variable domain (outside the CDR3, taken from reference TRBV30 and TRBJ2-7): SQTIHQWPATLVQPVGSPLSLECTVEGTSNPNLYWYRQAAGRGLQLLFYSVGIGQISSEVPQNLSASRPQDRQFILSSKKLLLSDSGFYLCAWSVLGHGSEQYFGPGTRLTVT.